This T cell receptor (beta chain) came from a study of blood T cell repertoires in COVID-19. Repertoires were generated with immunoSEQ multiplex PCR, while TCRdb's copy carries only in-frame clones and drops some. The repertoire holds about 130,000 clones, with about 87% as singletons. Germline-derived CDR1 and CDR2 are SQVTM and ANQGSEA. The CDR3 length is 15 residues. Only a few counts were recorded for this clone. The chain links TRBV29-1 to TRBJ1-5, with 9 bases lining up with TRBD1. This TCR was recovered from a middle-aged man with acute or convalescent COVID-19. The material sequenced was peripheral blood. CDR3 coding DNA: TGCAGTTACCGGGACAGGGTCGATAGCAATCAGCCCCAGCATTTT. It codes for CSYRDRVDSNQPQHF. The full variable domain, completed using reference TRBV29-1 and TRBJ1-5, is SAVISQKPSRDICQRGTSLTIQCQVDSQVTMMFWYRQQPGQSLTLIATANQGSEATYESGFVIDKFPISRPNLTFSTLTVSNMSPEDSSIYLCSYRDRVDSNQPQHFGDGTRLSIL.